This is a list of T cell receptor beta chains from one sample in a study of T cells in Graves' hyperthyroidism and ophthalmopathy. TCRdb reprocessed the multiplex PCR reads via MiXCR and lists one record per CDR3 protein. The repertoire has some 370,000 distinct CDR3 sequences, about 18% of them found once; the top ten carry approximately 33%. Sequences were obtained from blood. The receptors were sampled from a woman aged 25 to 39 with Graves' hyperthyroidism that later progressed to Graves' ophthalmopathy. Each CDR3 is given with its conserved first and last residue. Each record gives: D gene, V gene, J gene, clone size, CDR3 length, CDR3 protein, CDR3 DNA. A D gene is named only where the DNA matches it firmly. Part of the rows lack a size; the others show once, few, many or a class for expanded clones.

TRBD2,TRBV12-3/TRBV12-4,TRBJ2-3,many,15,CASSSLSGGIDTQYF,TGTGCCAGCAGTTCCTTGAGCGGGGGGATAGATACGCAGTATTTT
-,TRBV11-2,TRBJ1-6,many,16,CASSLDPGPIFSPLHF,TGTGCCAGCAGCTTAGACCCGGGACCCATCTTTTCACCCCTCCACTTT
-,TRBV29-1,TRBJ2-7,-,13,CSVDPRDLYEQYF,TGCAGCGTTGACCCCCGGGACCTCTACGAGCAGTACTTC
-,TRBV18,TRBJ2-1,many,13,CASSPGRADEQFF,TGTGCCAGCTCACCTGGCAGGGCTGATGAGCAGTTCTTC
-,TRBV13,TRBJ2-1,-,16,CASSLGWGERSNEQFF,TGTGCCAGCAGCTTAGGTTGGGGGGAGCGTAGCAATGAGCAGTTCTTC
TRBD2,TRBV3-1,TRBJ2-1,-,14,CASRPTSGRTEQFF,TGTGCCAGCAGACCGACTAGCGGGAGGACTGAGCAGTTCTTC
-,TRBV2,TRBJ1-1,-,13,CASSMWMNTEAFF,TGTGCCAGCAGTATGTGGATGAACACTGAAGCTTTCTTT
-,TRBV29-1,TRBJ1-2,-,12,CSVEIGNEGYTF,TGCAGCGTTGAAATCGGGAACGAGGGCTACACCTTC
TRBD1,TRBV24-1,TRBJ2-3,many,17,CATSERTGMDSTDTQYF,TGTGCCACCAGTGAACGGACAGGGATGGATAGCACAGATACGCAGTATTTT
-,TRBV20-1,TRBJ2-3,many,16,CSARDLGGARTDTQYF,TGCAGTGCTAGAGATCTGGGGGGGGCCCGCACAGATACGCAGTATTTT
TRBD1,TRBV11-2,TRBJ1-2,-,16,CASRTRPGQTNYGYTF,TGTGCCAGCAGGACCCGTCCGGGACAGACTAACTATGGCTACACCTTC
-,TRBV6-1,TRBJ2-1,-,15,CASSGRSTGPFEQFF,TGTGCCAGCAGTGGTAGGAGCACAGGTCCTTTTGAGCAGTTCTTC
-,TRBV19,TRBJ2-2,many,11,CASENAGELFF,TGTGCCAGTGAGAACGCCGGGGAGCTGTTTTTT
TRBD2,TRBV27,TRBJ2-7,many,15,CASSLPGGSSDEQYF,TGTGCCAGCAGTTTACCGGGGGGATCCTCGGACGAGCAGTACTTC
TRBD1,TRBV15,TRBJ1-6,few,15,CATSGQGRDNPPLHF,TGTGCCACCAGCGGACAGGGGCGAGATAATCCACCCCTCCACTTT
-,TRBV5-1,TRBJ1-3,many,15,CASSLESGPGNTIYF,TGCGCCAGCAGCTTGGAGTCGGGTCCTGGAAACACCATATATTTT
-,TRBV6-5,TRBJ2-7,-,14,CASSFYRGPYEQYF,TGTGCCAGCAGTTTCTATAGAGGACCCTACGAGCAGTACTTC
-,TRBV19,TRBJ1-2,many,15,CASSTDRQLNYGYTF,TGTGCCAGTAGCACGGACCGACAACTTAACTATGGCTACACCTTC
TRBD1,TRBV27,TRBJ1-1,many,15,CASKAGGMWSPEAFF,TGTGCCAGCAAAGCAGGGGGCATGTGGAGTCCTGAAGCTTTCTTT
-,TRBV4-2,TRBJ1-2,few,15,CASSQVGRDRDGYTF,TGTGCCAGCAGCCAAGTCGGTCGGGACCGGGATGGCTACACCTTC
TRBD1,TRBV15,TRBJ1-2,-,13,CATSRDMDRDPTF,TGTGCCACCAGCAGAGATATGGACAGGGACCCCACCTTC
-,TRBV11-2,TRBJ2-7,few,14,CASRPGHSSHEQYF,TGTGCCAGCAGACCGGGACATAGCTCCCACGAGCAGTACTTC
-,TRBV7-9,TRBJ1-1,many,14,CASSSSSPNTEAFF,TGTGCCAGCAGCTCCTCAAGCCCCAACACTGAAGCTTTCTTT
-,TRBV19,TRBJ1-2,-,13,CASSIHRVDGYTF,TGTGCCAGTAGTATCCACAGGGTCGACGGCTACACCTTC
-,TRBV20-1,TRBJ1-3,-,13,CSARDLNGNTIYF,TGCAGTGCTAGAGATCTCAATGGAAACACCATATATTTT
-,TRBV28,TRBJ1-1,few,14,CASSQRRERTEAFF,TGTGCCAGCAGTCAGCGACGGGAGAGAACTGAAGCTTTCTTT
-,TRBV4-1,TRBJ2-1,-,16,CASSQENGSPNNEQFF,TGCGCCAGCAGCCAAGAAAACGGGAGCCCGAACAATGAGCAGTTCTTC
-,TRBV15,TRBJ2-3,many,15,CATSRDGTGTDTQYF,TGTGCCACCAGCAGAGATGGGACGGGCACAGATACGCAGTATTTT
-,TRBV5-1,TRBJ1-4,-,15,CASSSGRGEDEKLFF,TGCGCCAGCAGCTCGGGACGAGGGGAAGACGAAAAACTGTTTTTT
TRBD1,TRBV5-1,TRBJ1-1,many,14,CASFRDSGNTEAFF,TGCGCCAGCTTCCGGGACAGTGGGAATACTGAAGCTTTCTTT
-,TRBV6-1,TRBJ1-3,many,13,CASSDSSGNTIYF,TGTGCCAGCAGTGACAGCTCTGGAAACACCATATATTTT
TRBD1,TRBV7-9,TRBJ1-1,many,20,CASSKPTTTGQGSSLGEAFF,TGTGCCAGCAGCAAGCCAACAACTACCGGACAGGGGAGTAGTCTCGGCGAAGCTTTCTTT
-,TRBV13,TRBJ2-7,once,12,CASSLGQDEQYF,TGTGCCAGCAGCTTAGGCCAGGACGAGCAGTACTTC
-,TRBV2,TRBJ2-1,once,13,CASSLGTFNEQFF,TGTGCCAGCAGTCTCGGGACTTTTAATGAGCAGTTCTTC
TRBD2,TRBV6-1,TRBJ2-7,-,17,CASTEGLAGGISYEQYF,TGTGCCAGCACTGAGGGACTAGCGGGGGGCATCTCCTACGAGCAGTACTTC